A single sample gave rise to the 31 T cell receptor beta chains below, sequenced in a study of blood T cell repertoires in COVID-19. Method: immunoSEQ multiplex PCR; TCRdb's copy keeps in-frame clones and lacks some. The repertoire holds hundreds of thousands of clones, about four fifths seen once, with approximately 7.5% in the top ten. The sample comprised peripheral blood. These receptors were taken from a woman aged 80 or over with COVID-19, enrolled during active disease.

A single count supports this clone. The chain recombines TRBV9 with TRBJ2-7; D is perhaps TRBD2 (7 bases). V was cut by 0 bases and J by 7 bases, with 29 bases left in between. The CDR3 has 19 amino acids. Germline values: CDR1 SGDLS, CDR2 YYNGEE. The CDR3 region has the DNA TGTGCCAGCAGCGTAGCGGGGGGCGGGGAGCGGGACGGAGCGGGGGAGCAGTACTTC. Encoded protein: CASSVAGGGERDGAGEQYF.

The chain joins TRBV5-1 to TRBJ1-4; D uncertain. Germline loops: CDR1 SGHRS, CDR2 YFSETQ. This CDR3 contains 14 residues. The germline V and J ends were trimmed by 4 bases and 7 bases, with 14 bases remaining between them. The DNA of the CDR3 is TGCGCCAGCAGCGAGGGAAGGGAAGGTGAAAAACTGTTTTTT. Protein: CASSEGREGEKLFF. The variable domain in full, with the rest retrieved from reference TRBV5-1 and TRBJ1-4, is KAGVTQTPRYLIKTRGQQVTLSCSPISGHRSVSWYQQTPGQGLQFLFEYFSETQRNKGNFPGRFSGRQFSNSRSEMNVSTLELGDSALYLCASSEGREGEKLFFGSGTQLSVL.

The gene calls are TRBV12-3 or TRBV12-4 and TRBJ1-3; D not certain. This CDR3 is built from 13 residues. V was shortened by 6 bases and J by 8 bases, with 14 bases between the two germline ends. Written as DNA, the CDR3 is TGTGCCAGCAGCCGAGGGAGGAAAGACACCATATATTTT. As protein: CASSRGRKDTIYF.

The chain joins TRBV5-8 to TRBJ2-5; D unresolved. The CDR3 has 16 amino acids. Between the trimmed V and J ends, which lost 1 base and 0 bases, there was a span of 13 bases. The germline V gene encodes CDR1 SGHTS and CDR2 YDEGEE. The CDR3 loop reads CASSLYGYGYQETQYF. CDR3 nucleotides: TGTGCCAGCAGCTTGTACGGCTACGGGTACCAAGAGACCCAGTACTTC.

The CDR3 nucleotides are TGCGCCAGCAGCTTGGAGACTAGTTACGGGGAGACCCAGTACTTC. It specifies CASSLETSYGETQYF. V is TRBV5-1 and J is TRBJ2-5; tentatively, D is TRBD2 (6 bases). The CDR3 is made up of 15 amino acids. The germline V gene encodes CDR1 SGHRS and CDR2 YFSETQ. With 0 bases removed from V and 5 bases from J, the gap between germline ends came to 14 bases.

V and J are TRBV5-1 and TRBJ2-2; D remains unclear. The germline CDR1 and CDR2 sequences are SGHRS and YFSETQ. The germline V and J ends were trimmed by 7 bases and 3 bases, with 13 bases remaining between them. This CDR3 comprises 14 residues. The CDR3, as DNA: TGCGCCAGCTCTCCGTTTCGGGACACCGGGGAGCTGTTTTTT. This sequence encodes CASSPFRDTGELFF. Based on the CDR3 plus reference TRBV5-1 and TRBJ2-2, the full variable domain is KAGVTQTPRYLIKTRGQQVTLSCSPISGHRSVSWYQQTPGQGLQFLFEYFSETQRNKGNFPGRFSGRQFSNSRSEMNVSTLELGDSALYLCASSPFRDTGELFFGEGSRLTVL.

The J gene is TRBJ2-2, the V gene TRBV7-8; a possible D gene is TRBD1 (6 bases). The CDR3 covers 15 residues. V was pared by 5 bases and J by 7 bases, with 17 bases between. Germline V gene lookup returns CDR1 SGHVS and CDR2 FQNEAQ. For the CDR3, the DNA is TGTGCCAGCAGCCCTTACCAGGGGACAAGCGGGGAGCTGTTTTTT. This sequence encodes CASSPYQGTSGELFF.

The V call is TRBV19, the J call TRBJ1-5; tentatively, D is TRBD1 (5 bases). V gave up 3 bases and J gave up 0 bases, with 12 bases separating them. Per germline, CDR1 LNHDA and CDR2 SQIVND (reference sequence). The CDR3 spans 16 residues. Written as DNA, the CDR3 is TGTGCCAGTAGTATGACAGCGGGGGTTAGCAATCAGCCCCAGCATTTT. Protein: CASSMTAGVSNQPQHF.

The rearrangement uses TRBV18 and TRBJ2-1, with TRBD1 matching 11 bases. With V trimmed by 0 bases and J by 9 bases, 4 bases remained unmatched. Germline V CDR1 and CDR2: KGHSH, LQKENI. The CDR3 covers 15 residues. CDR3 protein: CASSPPGQGVTEQFF. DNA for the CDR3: TGTGCCAGCTCACCACCGGGACAGGGGGTGACTGAGCAGTTCTTC.

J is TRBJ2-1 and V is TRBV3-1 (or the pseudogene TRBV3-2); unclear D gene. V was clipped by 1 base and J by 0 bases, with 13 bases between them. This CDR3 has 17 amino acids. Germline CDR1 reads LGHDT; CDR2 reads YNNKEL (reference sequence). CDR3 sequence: CASSQANLRSSYNEQFF. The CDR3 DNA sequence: TGTGCCAGCAGCCAAGCGAACCTAAGAAGCTCCTACAATGAGCAGTTCTTC.

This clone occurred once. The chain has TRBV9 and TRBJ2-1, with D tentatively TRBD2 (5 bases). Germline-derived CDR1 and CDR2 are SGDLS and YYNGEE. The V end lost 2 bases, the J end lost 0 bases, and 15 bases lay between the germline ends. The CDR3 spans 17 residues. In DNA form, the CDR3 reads TGTGCCAGCAGCGTCCTAGGTCATGGGAGCTCCTACAATGAGCAGTTCTTC. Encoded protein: CASSVLGHGSSYNEQFF.

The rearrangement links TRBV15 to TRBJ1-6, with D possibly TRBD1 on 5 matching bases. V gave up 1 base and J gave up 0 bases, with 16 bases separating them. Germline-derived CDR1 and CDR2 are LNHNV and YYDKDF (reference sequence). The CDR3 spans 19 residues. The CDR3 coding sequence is TGTGCCACCAGCAGAGGACAGCAGCTCTCTAGCTCCTATAATTCACCCCTCCACTTT. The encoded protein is CATSRGQQLSSSYNSPLHF.

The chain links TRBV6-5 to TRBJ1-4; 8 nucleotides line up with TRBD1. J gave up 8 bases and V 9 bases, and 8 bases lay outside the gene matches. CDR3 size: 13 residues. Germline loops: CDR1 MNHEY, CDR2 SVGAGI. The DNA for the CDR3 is TGTGCCAGTAGACGACAGGGGAGGGAAAAACTGTTTTTT. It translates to CASRRQGREKLFF.

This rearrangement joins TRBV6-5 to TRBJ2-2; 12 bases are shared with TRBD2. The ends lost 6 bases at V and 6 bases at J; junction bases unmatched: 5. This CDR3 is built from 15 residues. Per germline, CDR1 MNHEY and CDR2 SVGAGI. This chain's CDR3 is CASRSTSGSSGELFF. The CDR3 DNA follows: TGTGCCAGCAGATCGACTAGCGGGAGTTCCGGGGAGCTGTTTTTT.

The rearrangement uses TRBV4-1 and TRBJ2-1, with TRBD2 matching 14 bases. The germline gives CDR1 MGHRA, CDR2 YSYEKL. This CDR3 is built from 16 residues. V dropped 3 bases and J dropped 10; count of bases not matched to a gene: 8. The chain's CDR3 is CASSQQTSGGVREQFF. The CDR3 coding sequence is TGCGCCAGCAGCCAGCAGACTAGCGGGGGGGTCCGGGAGCAGTTCTTC.

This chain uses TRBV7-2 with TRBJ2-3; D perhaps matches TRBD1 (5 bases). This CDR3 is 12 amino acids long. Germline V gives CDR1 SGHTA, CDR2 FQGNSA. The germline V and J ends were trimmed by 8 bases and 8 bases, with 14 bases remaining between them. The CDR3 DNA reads TGTGCCAGCTTCGACAGAGGTTTTACGCAGTATTTT. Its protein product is CASFDRGFTQYF. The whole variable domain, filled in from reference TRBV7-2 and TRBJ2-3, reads GAGVSQSPSNKVTEKGKDVELRCDPISGHTALYWYRQSLGQGLEFLIYFQGNSAPDKSGLPSDRFSAERTGGSVSTLTIQRTQQEDSAVYLCASFDRGFTQYFGPGTRLTVL.

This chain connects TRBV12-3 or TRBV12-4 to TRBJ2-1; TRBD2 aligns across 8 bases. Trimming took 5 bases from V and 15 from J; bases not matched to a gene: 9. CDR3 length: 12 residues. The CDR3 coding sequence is TGTGCCAGCAGTCTCCGGTCTAGCGGGTGGTTCTTC. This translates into CASSLRSSGWFF.

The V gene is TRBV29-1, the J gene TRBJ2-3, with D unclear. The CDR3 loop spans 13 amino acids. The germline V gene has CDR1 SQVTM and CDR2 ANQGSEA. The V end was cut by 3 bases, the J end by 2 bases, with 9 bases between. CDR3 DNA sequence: TGCAGCGTTGAGGCCTTTAACACAGATACGCAGTATTTT. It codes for CSVEAFNTDTQYF.

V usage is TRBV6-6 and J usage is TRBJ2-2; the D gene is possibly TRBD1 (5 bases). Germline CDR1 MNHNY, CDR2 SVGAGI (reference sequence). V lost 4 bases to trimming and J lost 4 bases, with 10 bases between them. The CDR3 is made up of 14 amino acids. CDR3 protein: CASSFQGFTGELFF. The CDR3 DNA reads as TGTGCCAGCAGTTTTCAGGGTTTCACCGGGGAGCTGTTTTTT.

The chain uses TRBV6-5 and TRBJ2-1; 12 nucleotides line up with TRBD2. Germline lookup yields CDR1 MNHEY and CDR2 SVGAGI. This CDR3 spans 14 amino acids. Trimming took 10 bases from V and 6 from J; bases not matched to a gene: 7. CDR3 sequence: CATSSGRAGNEQFF. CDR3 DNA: TGTGCCACCTCTAGCGGGAGGGCCGGCAATGAGCAGTTCTTC.

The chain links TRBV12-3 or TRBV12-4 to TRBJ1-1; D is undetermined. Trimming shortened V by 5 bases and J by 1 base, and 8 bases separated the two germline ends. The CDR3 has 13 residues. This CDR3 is CASSRVENTEAFF. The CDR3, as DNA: TGTGCCAGCAGTCGAGTAGAGAACACTGAAGCTTTCTTT.

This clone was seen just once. For the CDR3, the DNA is TGTGCCAGCAGTTACCCTTCCGGGACAGGGAACACTGAAGCTTTCTTT. The encoded protein is CASSYPSGTGNTEAFF. This chain links TRBV6-6 with TRBJ1-1; 8 bases are shared with TRBD1. After removal of 2 bases from V and 1 base from J, the junction contained 6 bases not matched to a gene. This CDR3 has 16 residues. CDR1 and CDR2 (germline): MNHNY, SVGAGI (reference sequence).

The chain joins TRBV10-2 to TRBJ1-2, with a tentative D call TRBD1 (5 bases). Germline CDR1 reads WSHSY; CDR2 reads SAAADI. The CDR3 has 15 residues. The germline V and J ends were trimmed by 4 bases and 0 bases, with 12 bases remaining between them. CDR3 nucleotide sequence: TGCGCCAGCAGTGTGCAGGGAACCTCTAACTATGGCTACACCTTC. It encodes CASSVQGTSNYGYTF.

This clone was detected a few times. The CDR3 protein is CASSPRIQGTEANEQYF. CDR3 bases: TGCGCCAGCAGCCCGAGAATACAGGGGACGGAGGCGAACGAGCAGTACTTC. The chain combines TRBV4-3 with TRBJ2-7; 7 nucleotides align to TRBD1. The CDR3 totals 17 residues. The V and J ends lost 4 bases and 5 bases, in that order; junction bases with no gene match: 17. The V gene's germline CDR1 is LGHNA and CDR2 YSLEER.

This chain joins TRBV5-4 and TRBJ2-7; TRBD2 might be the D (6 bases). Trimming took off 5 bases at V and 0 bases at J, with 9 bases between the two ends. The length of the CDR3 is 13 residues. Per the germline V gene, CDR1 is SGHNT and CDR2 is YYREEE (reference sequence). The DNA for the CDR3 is TGTGCCAGCAGGCCCGGGAGCTCCTACGAGCAGTACTTC. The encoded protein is CASRPGSSYEQYF.

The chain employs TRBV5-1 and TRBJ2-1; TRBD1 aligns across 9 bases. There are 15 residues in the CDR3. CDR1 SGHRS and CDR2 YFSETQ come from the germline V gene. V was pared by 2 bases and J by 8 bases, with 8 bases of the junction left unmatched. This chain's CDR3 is CASSFTWDRADEQFF. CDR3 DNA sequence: TGCGCCAGCAGCTTTACCTGGGACAGGGCGGATGAGCAGTTCTTC. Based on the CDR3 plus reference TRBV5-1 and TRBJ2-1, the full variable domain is KAGVTQTPRYLIKTRGQQVTLSCSPISGHRSVSWYQQTPGQGLQFLFEYFSETQRNKGNFPGRFSGRQFSNSRSEMNVSTLELGDSALYLCASSFTWDRADEQFFGPGTRLTVL.

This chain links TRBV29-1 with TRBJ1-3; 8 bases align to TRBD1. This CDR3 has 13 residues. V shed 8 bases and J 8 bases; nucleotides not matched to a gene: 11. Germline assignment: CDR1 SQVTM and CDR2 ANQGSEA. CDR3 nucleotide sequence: TGCAGCATGAACAGGGGGAATAAGGACACCATATATTTT. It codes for CSMNRGNKDTIYF.

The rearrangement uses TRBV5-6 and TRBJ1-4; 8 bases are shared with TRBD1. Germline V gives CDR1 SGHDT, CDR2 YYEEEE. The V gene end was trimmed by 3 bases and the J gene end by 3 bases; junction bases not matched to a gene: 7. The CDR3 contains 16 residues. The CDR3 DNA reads TGTGCCAGCAGCTCCAGGGGGCGCGTTCCTAATGAAAAACTGTTTTTT. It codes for CASSSRGRVPNEKLFF.

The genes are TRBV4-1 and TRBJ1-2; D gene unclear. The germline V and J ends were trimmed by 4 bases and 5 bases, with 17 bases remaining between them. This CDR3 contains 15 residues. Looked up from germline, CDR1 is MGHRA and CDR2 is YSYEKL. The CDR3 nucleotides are TGCGCCAGCAGCCCTCATAGGTCAGGTCAATATGGCTACACCTTC. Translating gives CASSPHRSGQYGYTF.

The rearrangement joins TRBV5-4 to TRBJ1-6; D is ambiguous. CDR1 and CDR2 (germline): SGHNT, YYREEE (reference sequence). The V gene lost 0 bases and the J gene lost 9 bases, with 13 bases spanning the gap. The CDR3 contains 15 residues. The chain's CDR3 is CASSLGASSTSPLHF. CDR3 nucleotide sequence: TGTGCCAGCAGCTTGGGAGCAAGTTCAACTTCACCCCTCCACTTT.

CDR3 DNA: TGTGCCACCTTCAGGGTCACCGGGGAGCTGTTTTTT. It is translated as CATFRVTGELFF. The J gene is TRBJ2-2, the V gene TRBV28; weak D call: TRBD1 (5 bases). Germline V CDR1 and CDR2: MDHEN, SYDVKM. This CDR3 is 12 amino acids long. Deletions cut 10 bases from V and 4 bases from J, with 10 bases between.